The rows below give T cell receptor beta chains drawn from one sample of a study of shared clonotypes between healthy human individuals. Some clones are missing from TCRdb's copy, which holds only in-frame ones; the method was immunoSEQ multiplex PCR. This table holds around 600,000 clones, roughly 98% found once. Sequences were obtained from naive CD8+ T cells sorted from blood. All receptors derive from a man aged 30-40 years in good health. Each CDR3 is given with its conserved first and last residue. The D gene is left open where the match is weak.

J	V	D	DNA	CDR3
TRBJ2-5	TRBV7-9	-	TGTGCCACCGGACAGAGACAAGAGACCCAGTACTTC	CATGQRQETQYF
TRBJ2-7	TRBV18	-	TGTGCCAGCTCAGACGATGACACCTTCTACGAGCAGTACTTC	CASSDDDTFYEQYF
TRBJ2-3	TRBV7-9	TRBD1	TGTGCCAGCAGCCCCAGAGGTACGGACAGGATAAACACAGATACGCAGTATTTT	CASSPRGTDRINTDTQYF
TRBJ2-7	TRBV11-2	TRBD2	TGTGCCAGCAGCTTAGGGGCTAGCGGGACCGACGAGCAGTACTTC	CASSLGASGTDEQYF
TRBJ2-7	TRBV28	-	TGTGCCAGCAGTTTACAAGACAGCTACGAAGAGCAGTACTTC	CASSLQDSYEEQYF
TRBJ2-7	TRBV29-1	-	TGCAGCGTTGCTGGACTGAGTTATTCCTACGAGCAGTACTTC	CSVAGLSYSYEQYF
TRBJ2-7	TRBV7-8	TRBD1	TGTGCCAGCAGCTTATACAGGGGGTACGAGCAGTACTTC	CASSLYRGYEQYF
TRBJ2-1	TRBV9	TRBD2	TGTGCCAGCAACCCATCGGGACTACTCAATGAGCAGTTCTTC	CASNPSGLLNEQFF
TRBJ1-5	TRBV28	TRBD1	TGTGCCAGCAGACTCAGGGGGGAGAATCAGCCCCAGCATTTT	CASRLRGENQPQHF
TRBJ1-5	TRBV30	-	TGTGCCTGGAGTGGAGGGACGGGCGTTCAGCCCCAGCATTTT	CAWSGGTGVQPQHF
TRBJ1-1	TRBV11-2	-	TGTGCCAGCAGCTTAATGGGAAGCGGGAACACTGAAGCTTTCTTT	CASSLMGSGNTEAFF
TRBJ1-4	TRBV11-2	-	TGTGCCAGCAGCTTAGATACCTTGGGACAACCGGATGAAAAACTGTTTTTT	CASSLDTLGQPDEKLFF
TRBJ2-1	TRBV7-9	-	TGTGCCAGCAGCTTAGCAAGCGACAGGAATGAGCAGTTCTTC	CASSLASDRNEQFF